This passage covers 24 T cell receptor beta chains from one sample sequenced in a study of cytomegalovirus exposure and HLA in healthy donors. The PCR had 60 Vbeta and 13 Jbeta primers. Profiling relied on immunoSEQ multiplex PCR, and the TCRdb table lists in-frame clones only, not all of them. The data hold under 200,000 clones, with 75% to 90% observed a single time. Input material: PBMCs. These receptors were taken from a woman aged 25 to 39 in good health and CMV-seronegative.

This clone was counted between two and nine times. The CDR3 protein is CASSLGTANSPLHF. The CDR3 DNA sequence: TGCGCCAGCAGCTTGGGGACAGCCAATTCACCCCTCCACTTT. This chain links TRBV5-1 with TRBJ1-6; a weak D match, TRBD1 (6 bases). The germline V gene has CDR1 SGHRS and CDR2 YFSETQ. Deletions cut 0 bases from V and 7 bases from J, with 8 bases between. The CDR3 has 14 amino acids. Full variable domain (remainder filled in from reference TRBV5-1 and TRBJ1-6): KAGVTQTPRYLIKTRGQQVTLSCSPISGHRSVSWYQQTPGQGLQFLFEYFSETQRNKGNFPGRFSGRQFSNSRSEMNVSTLELGDSALYLCASSLGTANSPLHFGNGTRLTVT.

This rearrangement joins TRBV27 to TRBJ2-1; perhaps TRBD1 as D (6 bases). The germline V gene has CDR1 MNHEY and CDR2 SMNVEV (reference sequence). V was trimmed by 5 bases and J by 14 bases, leaving 16 bases between them. CDR3 length equals 12 residues. This chain's CDR3 is CASSAPGATEFF. The CDR3 region has the DNA TGTGCCAGCAGTGCTCCAGGGGCAACGGAGTTCTTC.

The chain uses TRBV19 and TRBJ2-5; 9 bases fit TRBD2. The CDR3 spans 13 residues. The V gene's germline CDR1 is LNHDA and CDR2 SQIVND (reference sequence). With 8 bases clipped from V and 2 bases from J, the junction kept 3 bases outside the gene matches. CDR3 sequence reads: CASGLAGQETQYF. For the CDR3, the DNA is TGTGCCAGTGGGCTAGCGGGACAAGAGACCCAGTACTTC.

This chain uses TRBV6-6 with TRBJ2-2; TRBD2 agrees at 7 bases. V was clipped by 6 bases and J by 4 bases; unmatched bases: 8. There are 15 residues in the CDR3. CDR1 and CDR2 (germline): MNHNY, SVGAGI (reference sequence). DNA for the CDR3: TGTGCCAGCAGCCACGAGCGGGGACTCACCGGGGAGCTGTTTTTT. Residues: CASSHERGLTGELFF.

The V gene is TRBV4-1, the J gene TRBJ1-5; 7 bases match TRBD1. CDR1 and CDR2 from the germline V gene are MGHRA and YSYEKL. V gave up 4 bases and J gave up 7 bases; unmatched junction bases: 7. This CDR3 region has 14 residues. Here the CDR3 reads CASSRGQVEQPQHF. In DNA form, the CDR3 reads TGCGCCAGCAGCCGCGGACAGGTCGAACAGCCCCAGCATTTT.

The rearrangement uses TRBV4-2 and TRBJ1-1, with 8 bases aligning to TRBD1. J gave up 5 bases and V 0 bases, and 11 bases lay outside the gene matches. The CDR3 loop spans 17 amino acids. Germline V lookup: CDR1 LGHNA, CDR2 YNFKEQ. This CDR3 reads CASSQDWGFGDRTEAFF. CDR3 DNA: TGTGCCAGCAGCCAAGATTGGGGCTTTGGGGACAGGACTGAAGCTTTCTTT.

The rearrangement links TRBV5-1 to TRBJ2-2, with TRBD1 as a possible D gene (6 bases). Germline lookup yields CDR1 SGHRS and CDR2 YFSETQ. V was trimmed by 4 bases and J by 1 base, leaving 11 bases between them. CDR3 length: 15 amino acids. The CDR3 DNA is TGCGCCAGCAGCCCGCAGGGGATGAACACCGGGGAGCTGTTTTTT. Protein: CASSPQGMNTGELFF.

The chain uses TRBV6-5 and TRBJ2-1, with D perhaps TRBD2 (5 bases). In germline, CDR1 is MNHEY, CDR2 SVGAGI. The CDR3 is 15 amino acids. Trimming took 2 bases from V and 0 from J, leaving 8 bases between them. The CDR3 sequence: CASSYGGSSYNEQFF. DNA for the CDR3: TGTGCCAGCAGTTACGGAGGAAGCTCCTACAATGAGCAGTTCTTC.

The chain has TRBV27 and TRBJ1-2; TRBD1 aligns across 10 bases. The V segment lost 6 bases and the J segment 1 base; nucleotides outside the gene matches: 5. Germline assignment: CDR1 MNHEY and CDR2 SMNVEV (reference sequence). This CDR3 has 15 amino acids. In DNA, the CDR3 is TGTGCCAGCAGGCGGACAGGGGGGTTTAACTATGGCTACACCTTC. It translates to CASRRTGGFNYGYTF.

The V gene is TRBV6-1, the J gene TRBJ1-5; maybe TRBD1 (6 bases). CDR1 is MNHNS and CDR2 is SASEGT in the germline V gene. The CDR3 runs 16 residues. With 2 bases removed from V and 3 bases from J, the gap between germline ends came to 14 bases. CDR3: CASSEQFRTVNQPQHF. Written as DNA, the CDR3 is TGTGCCAGCAGTGAACAATTTCGGACAGTCAATCAGCCCCAGCATTTT.

V gene TRBV7-9 combines with J gene TRBJ2-7; 7 bases are shared with TRBD2. The V gene end was trimmed by 4 bases and the J gene end by 5 bases; junction bases not matched to a gene: 5. CDR3 length: 13 amino acids. Germline CDR1 is SEHNR and CDR2 is FQNEAQ (reference sequence). The CDR3 loop is CASSSGRIHEQYF. CDR3 sequence (DNA): TGTGCCAGCAGCTCCGGGAGGATCCACGAGCAGTACTTC.

The chain couples TRBV28 to TRBJ1-1; 7 bases are shared with TRBD1. Trimming at V came to 5 bases and at J to 5 bases, leaving 11 bases not matched to a gene. This CDR3 spans 15 amino acids. The V gene's germline CDR1 is MDHEN and CDR2 SYDVKM. CDR3 region: CASSPLPTGKTEAFF. The CDR3 DNA reads TGTGCCAGCAGTCCCCTCCCGACAGGGAAAACTGAAGCTTTCTTT.

The V and J genes are TRBV7-3 and TRBJ2-5; D is unresolved. CDR3 length: 13 residues. Germline CDR1 reads SGHTA; CDR2 reads FQGTGA. Deletions cut 1 base from V and 5 bases from J, with 8 bases between. The chain's CDR3 is CASSLNYRETQYF. DNA for the CDR3: TGTGCCAGCAGCTTAAACTACCGGGAGACCCAGTACTTC.

The chain is built from TRBV29-1 and TRBJ1-1; 7 bases fit TRBD1. Germline assignment: CDR1 SQVTM and CDR2 ANQGSEA. V gave up 7 bases and J gave up 5 bases; unmatched junction bases: 10. The CDR3 length is 13 residues. The CDR3 loop is CSGGTALDTEAFF. As DNA, the CDR3 is TGCAGCGGAGGGACAGCCCTTGATACTGAAGCTTTCTTT.

This clone came up a few times. This chain links TRBV11-2 with TRBJ1-1; TRBD1 matches at 8 bases. The J segment lost 7 bases and the V segment lost 5 bases, leaving 12 bases of the junction unmatched. The CDR3 runs to 15 residues. The germline gives CDR1 SGHAT, CDR2 FQNNGV. The DNA of the CDR3 is TGTGCCAGCAGCCCGAACCCTCAGGGGGCGGTTGAAGCTTTCTTT. Translating it yields CASSPNPQGAVEAFF.

The chain recombines TRBV9 with TRBJ1-1; 7 bases match TRBD1. Germline V gene sequence: CDR1 SGDLS, CDR2 YYNGEE. This CDR3 has 14 residues. J gave up 1 base and V 4 bases, and 4 bases lay outside the gene matches. This CDR3 reads CASSLQGQNTEAFF. For the CDR3, the DNA is TGTGCCAGCAGCTTACAGGGGCAGAACACTGAAGCTTTCTTT.

The CDR3 sequence is CASTRALSNQPQHF. Here the CDR3 DNA reads TGTGCCAGCACCAGGGCCCTTAGCAATCAGCCCCAGCATTTT. J is TRBJ1-5 and V is TRBV2, with D maybe TRBD1 (5 bases). The CDR3 is 14 residues long. Germline V CDR1 and CDR2: SNHLY, FYNNEI. V was clipped by 7 bases and J by 0 bases, with 10 bases between them.

V usage is TRBV5-1 and J usage is TRBJ2-5; 7 bases match TRBD1. Per germline, CDR1 SGHRS and CDR2 YFSETQ. V lost 5 bases and J lost 1; bases outside the gene matches: 5. The CDR3 contains 14 residues. CDR3 loop: CASRYGTAQETQYF. In DNA form, the CDR3 reads TGCGCCAGCAGGTACGGGACAGCCCAAGAGACCCAGTACTTC.

The rearrangement uses TRBV11-2 and TRBJ2-7; D gene unclear. Trimming took off 1 base at V and 5 bases at J, with 9 bases between the two ends. CDR1 SGHAT and CDR2 FQNNGV come from the germline V gene. The CDR3 totals 13 residues. Here the CDR3 DNA reads TGTGCCAGCAGCTTAGGGCAGGCCCACGAGCAGTACTTC. It codes for CASSLGQAHEQYF.

The chain recombines TRBV2 with TRBJ2-3, with D possibly being TRBD2 (6 bases). The CDR3 loop spans 16 amino acids. Trimming cost V 3 bases and J 4 bases, with 17 bases left between them. Germline CDR1 is SNHLY and CDR2 is FYNNEI. The CDR3 nucleotides are TGTGCCAGCAGTGAGTTCGCGGGGATAGTTTCAGATACGCAGTATTTT. It is translated as CASSEFAGIVSDTQYF.

J is TRBJ1-5 and V is TRBV12-2. TRBV12-2 is listed as a pseudogene. The CDR3 has 14 residues. The CDR3 loop reads CASRLRPSNQPQHF. The CDR3 nucleotides read TGTGCAAGTCGCTTGCGTCCTAGCAATCAGCCCCAGCATTTT.

Only one count was recorded for this clone. This chain connects TRBV28 to TRBJ2-3, with 8 bases lining up with TRBD2. Looked up from germline, CDR1 is MDHEN and CDR2 is SYDVKM. The CDR3 spans 17 residues. The ends lost 5 bases at V and 2 bases at J; junction bases unmatched: 12. CDR3 sequence (DNA): TGTGCCAGCAGTCGGGGCCGGCTAGCGGGTTACACAGATACGCAGTATTTT. Amino acid sequence: CASSRGRLAGYTDTQYF.

This clone appeared a single time. The J gene is TRBJ1-5, the V gene TRBV10-3, with D perhaps matching TRBD1 (6 bases). The V and J ends lost 0 bases and 6 bases respectively, with 18 bases between them. CDR3 size: 17 residues. Germline V gene sequence: CDR1 ENHRY, CDR2 SYGVKD. The chain's CDR3 is CAISESGLGGGGQPQHF. For the CDR3, the DNA is TGTGCCATCAGTGAGTCCGGATTGGGGGGCGGGGGTCAGCCCCAGCATTTT.

The chain uses TRBV11-2 and TRBJ2-2; 14 bases are a match to TRBD2. Germline V gene sequence: CDR1 SGHAT, CDR2 FQNNGV. CDR3 size: 16 residues. V trimming: 3 bases; J trimming: 5 bases; junction bases outside the gene matches: 2. The CDR3 DNA is TGTGCCAGCAGCTTTTGGACTAGCGGGAGGACCGGGGAGCTGTTTTTT. Translating gives CASSFWTSGRTGELFF.